A selection of T cell receptor beta chains follows, all from one sample in a study of shared clonotypes between healthy human individuals. Assay: immunoSEQ multiplex PCR; the TCRdb copy retains only in-frame clones and omits some. The repertoire holds fewer than 1 million clones, with around 96% as singletons. Sequences were obtained from naive CD8+ T cells sorted from blood. The receptors originated from a man aged 25 to 40 in good health. Both conserved end residues are part of each CDR3. Fields, in order: V gene, clone size, D gene, J gene, CDR3 protein, CDR3 DNA. D genes are given only for firm matches. The size field is filled for only some rows; it gives once, few, many or a size class.

>TRBV5-1|.|TRBD2|TRBJ2-5
CASSFLGLAEETQYF
TGCGCCAGCAGCTTTCTGGGACTAGCGGAAGAGACCCAGTACTTC
>TRBV30|.|.|TRBJ2-6
CAWSVPAGANVLTF
TGTGCCTGGAGTGTACCTGCTGGGGCCAACGTCCTGACTTTC
>TRBV9|.|TRBD1|TRBJ2-7
CASSVEGAPSYEQYF
TGTGCCAGCAGCGTAGAGGGGGCACCCTCCTACGAGCAGTACTTC
>TRBV29-1|.|.|TRBJ1-2
CSVESPTNYGYTF
TGCAGCGTTGAGTCACCTACTAACTATGGCTACACCTTC
>TRBV18|once|TRBD2|TRBJ2-1
CASSPMASGTYNEQFF
TGTGCCAGCTCACCAATGGCTAGCGGGACCTACAATGAGCAGTTCTTC
>TRBV6-4|.|TRBD2|TRBJ2-1
CASSDSGGRGSYNEQFF
TGTGCCAGCAGTGACTCGGGGGGGAGAGGCTCCTACAATGAGCAGTTCTTC
>TRBV9|.|TRBD2|TRBJ2-7
CASSVGTSYNEQYF
TGTGCCAGCAGCGTCGGGACTAGCTATAACGAGCAGTACTTC
>TRBV25-1|.|.|TRBJ2-1
CASSEVEGGYNEQFF
TGTGCCAGCAGTGAAGTAGAGGGGGGCTACAATGAGCAGTTCTTC
>TRBV13|once|.|TRBJ2-5
CASSLRRVRGGETQYF
TGTGCCAGCAGCTTACGCCGGGTCAGGGGAGGTGAGACCCAGTACTTC
>TRBV7-9|.|.|TRBJ1-2
CASSLLVGVDYGYTF
TGTGCCAGCAGCTTACTTGTAGGGGTCGACTATGGCTACACCTTC
>TRBV2|.|TRBD1|TRBJ1-2
CASSQGQPGGYGYTF
TGTGCCAGCAGTCAGGGGCAGCCAGGGGGCTATGGCTACACCTTC
>TRBV29-1|.|.|TRBJ2-7
CSVEEVGDGAYEQYF
TGCAGCGTTGAAGAGGTAGGGGACGGTGCCTACGAGCAGTACTTC
>TRBV9|.|.|TRBJ1-5
CASSVFRESNQPQHF
TGTGCCAGCAGCGTATTTCGGGAGAGCAATCAGCCCCAGCATTTT
>TRBV27|.|.|TRBJ2-3
CASSWSLAYDTDTQYF
TGTGCCAGCAGTTGGTCTCTAGCGTATGACACAGATACGCAGTATTTT
>TRBV11-2|.|.|TRBJ2-7
CASSLVSGGPYEQYF
TGTGCCAGCAGCTTAGTGTCTGGCGGGCCCTACGAGCAGTACTTC
>TRBV7-9|few|.|TRBJ1-5
CASSLGGRPQHF
TGTGCCAGCAGCTTAGGAGGTAGGCCCCAGCATTTT
>TRBV5-1|.|TRBD2|TRBJ2-2
CASSLAVSGSFDTGELFF
TGCGCCAGCAGCTTGGCCGTGAGCGGGAGCTTCGACACCGGGGAGCTGTTTTTT
>TRBV19|.|.|TRBJ1-2
CASRGGKEYYGYTF
TGTGCCAGTAGAGGTGGTAAGGAGTACTATGGCTACACCTTC
>TRBV6-9|.|.|TRBJ1-5
CASNKADNQPQHF
TGTGCCAGCAATAAGGCAGACAATCAGCCCCAGCATTTT
>TRBV27|.|.|TRBJ1-1
CASSLQFRATEAFF
TGTGCCAGCAGTTTACAGTTTAGGGCGACTGAAGCTTTCTTT
>TRBV28|.|TRBD1|TRBJ2-2
CASRDGQATGELFF
TGTGCCAGCAGAGATGGACAGGCCACCGGGGAGCTGTTTTTT
>TRBV5-1|.|TRBD1|TRBJ2-6
CASSLVRATGATISSGANVLTF
TGCGCCAGCAGCTTGGTTAGGGCCACAGGGGCAACCATAAGCTCTGGGGCCAACGTCCTGACTTTC
>TRBV5-5|few|.|TRBJ2-7
CASSLALSFSYEQYF
TGTGCCAGCAGCTTGGCATTATCGTTCTCCTACGAGCAGTACTTC
>TRBV2|.|.|TRBJ2-5
CASSEYRVETQYF
TGTGCCAGCAGTGAATACCGGGTAGAGACCCAGTACTTC
>TRBV12-5|.|.|TRBJ1-1
CASGFGNTEAFF
TGTGCTAGTGGTTTTGGGAACACTGAAGCTTTCTTT
>TRBV7-9|.|TRBD2|TRBJ2-7
CASNGVAGGSYEQYF
TGTGCCAGCAATGGGGTAGCGGGAGGCTCCTACGAGCAGTACTTC
>TRBV7-2|.|.|TRBJ2-1
CASTPWSRTGYNEQFF
TGTGCCAGCACGCCTTGGTCAAGGACGGGCTACAATGAGCAGTTCTTC
>TRBV30|.|TRBD2|TRBJ2-7
CAWSVGLAGGNEQYF
TGTGCCTGGAGTGTAGGGCTAGCGGGAGGTAACGAGCAGTACTTC
>TRBV9|.|.|TRBJ2-7
CASSVDVETYEQYF
TGTGCCAGCAGCGTCGACGTAGAGACCTACGAGCAGTACTTC